These T cell receptor beta chains were read from a single sample in a study of PD-1 blockade in classical Hodgkin lymphoma. Generated by immunoSEQ multiplex PCR, the TCRdb table keeps only in-frame clones and is missing some. The data hold 11,000 or so clones, with 70% to 90% observed a single time. The source material was CD8+ T cells from blood, sampled before the fourth cycle of nivolumab. Every receptor here comes from a human donor with classical Hodgkin lymphoma. The donor label of this sample is uncertain. The CDR3 runs from the conserved cysteine through the conserved F or W. The order of the fields is D gene, CDR3 length, clone size, V gene, J gene, CDR3 protein, CDR3 DNA. The D gene is left open where the match is weak. Some rows mark clone size as missing; the rest say once, few, many or name a class of expanded clone.

d_gene: -
len: 16
abundance: -
v_gene: TRBV25-1
j_gene: TRBJ1-5
CDR3aa: CASSEGSNTSNQPQHF
CDR3nt: TGTGCCAGCAGTGAAGGCTCTAATACTAGCAATCAGCCCCAGCATTTT

d_gene: -
len: 14
abundance: few
v_gene: TRBV12-5
j_gene: TRBJ2-2
CDR3aa: CASGLGSNTGELFF
CDR3nt: TGTGCTAGTGGTTTGGGCTCGAACACCGGGGAGCTGTTTTTT

d_gene: -
len: 15
abundance: -
v_gene: TRBV19
j_gene: TRBJ1-5
CDR3aa: CASSIELSYNQPQHF
CDR3nt: TGTGCCAGTAGTATAGAGCTCTCCTACAATCAGCCCCAGCATTTT

d_gene: TRBD2
len: 17
abundance: -
v_gene: TRBV5-1
j_gene: TRBJ2-5
CDR3aa: CASKSGLAGEDQETQYF
CDR3nt: TGCGCCAGCAAATCGGGACTAGCGGGAGAAGACCAAGAGACCCAGTACTTC

d_gene: -
len: 17
abundance: -
v_gene: TRBV7-6
j_gene: TRBJ2-5
CDR3aa: CASSFYVRGMGEETQYF
CDR3nt: TGTGCCAGCAGCTTCTACGTCCGGGGGATGGGGGAAGAGACCCAGTACTTC

d_gene: -
len: 14
abundance: -
v_gene: TRBV5-6
j_gene: TRBJ2-7
CDR3aa: CASSLSGEDYEQYF
CDR3nt: TGTGCCAGCAGCTTGTCAGGGGAAGACTACGAGCAGTACTTC

d_gene: -
len: 16
abundance: once
v_gene: TRBV11-2
j_gene: TRBJ1-4
CDR3aa: CASSLGPWEEGEKLFF
CDR3nt: TGTGCCAGCAGCTTAGGTCCCTGGGAAGAAGGTGAAAAACTGTTTTTT

d_gene: -
len: 14
abundance: few
v_gene: TRBV28
j_gene: TRBJ2-3
CDR3aa: CASSFLAGTDTQYF
CDR3nt: TGTGCCAGCAGTTTTCTTGCGGGCACAGATACGCAGTATTTT

d_gene: TRBD1
len: 13
abundance: -
v_gene: TRBV6-5
j_gene: TRBJ1-1
CDR3aa: CASNGQGNTEAFF
CDR3nt: TGTGCCAGCAACGGACAGGGGAACACTGAAGCTTTCTTT

d_gene: -
len: 19
abundance: -
v_gene: TRBV28
j_gene: TRBJ2-1
CDR3aa: CASSFDSVRGRANLNEQFF
CDR3nt: TGTGCCAGCAGTTTTGACTCGGTGAGGGGGAGGGCCAATTTAAATGAGCAGTTCTTC

d_gene: -
len: 16
abundance: -
v_gene: TRBV4-3
j_gene: TRBJ1-4
CDR3aa: CASSQVRHVGGEKLFF
CDR3nt: TGCGCCAGCAGCCAAGTAAGACACGTAGGAGGGGAAAAACTGTTTTTT

d_gene: TRBD1
len: 15
abundance: -
v_gene: TRBV19
j_gene: TRBJ2-7
CDR3aa: CASRHGQGMDYEQYF
CDR3nt: TGTGCCAGTCGACACGGACAGGGAATGGATTACGAGCAGTACTTC

d_gene: -
len: 17
abundance: -
v_gene: TRBV23-1
j_gene: TRBJ2-2
CDR3aa: CASSQGREVSGAGELFF
CDR3nt: TGCGCCAGCAGTCAAGGGCGGGAAGTATCAGGTGCCGGGGAGCTGTTTTTT

d_gene: -
len: 14
abundance: -
v_gene: TRBV9
j_gene: TRBJ1-1
CDR3aa: CASSVVRGGTEAFF
CDR3nt: TGTGCCAGCAGCGTAGTCCGGGGGGGGACTGAAGCTTTCTTT

d_gene: TRBD1
len: 15
abundance: -
v_gene: TRBV19
j_gene: TRBJ1-1
CDR3aa: CASSIVGTANTEAFF
CDR3nt: TGTGCCAGTAGTATAGTGGGGACAGCGAACACTGAAGCTTTCTTT

d_gene: TRBD1
len: 18
abundance: -
v_gene: TRBV29-1
j_gene: TRBJ2-1
CDR3aa: CSVEDKSGRQGEYNEQFF
CDR3nt: TGCAGCGTTGAAGACAAGTCCGGCCGACAGGGGGAATACAATGAGCAGTTCTTC

d_gene: -
len: 16
abundance: once
v_gene: TRBV28
j_gene: TRBJ1-1
CDR3aa: CASSFQGIHMNTEAFF
CDR3nt: TGTGCCAGCAGTTTTCAGGGCATCCATATGAACACTGAAGCTTTCTTT

d_gene: TRBD1
len: 15
abundance: -
v_gene: TRBV7-9
j_gene: TRBJ1-1
CDR3aa: CASSFPGQGNTEAFF
CDR3nt: TGTGCCAGCAGCTTTCCGGGACAGGGGAACACTGAAGCTTTCTTT

d_gene: TRBD1
len: 15
abundance: -
v_gene: TRBV14
j_gene: TRBJ2-5
CDR3aa: CASSPWTGDQETQYF
CDR3nt: TGTGCCAGCAGCCCCTGGACAGGGGACCAAGAGACCCAGTACTTC

d_gene: -
len: 14
abundance: -
v_gene: TRBV2
j_gene: TRBJ2-7
CDR3aa: CASSDVSLSYEQYF
CDR3nt: TGTGCCAGCAGTGACGTCTCACTCTCCTACGAGCAGTACTTC

d_gene: -
len: 13
abundance: -
v_gene: TRBV2
j_gene: TRBJ2-7
CDR3aa: CASEGTVRLEQYF
CDR3nt: TGTGCCAGTGAGGGAACAGTCCGCCTAGAGCAGTACTTC

d_gene: TRBD1
len: 17
abundance: -
v_gene: TRBV14
j_gene: TRBJ2-1
CDR3aa: CASSQAGLGQGAGEQFF
CDR3nt: TGTGCCAGCAGCCAAGCCGGGTTGGGACAGGGGGCCGGTGAGCAGTTCTTC